These T cell receptor beta chains were read from a single sample in a study of OX40 agonist ivuxolimab in advanced cancers. Profiling relied on immunoSEQ multiplex PCR, and the TCRdb table lists in-frame clones only, not all of them. Of under 75,000 clones in the sample, around nine tenths were seen once. Sequences were derived from CD4+ or CD8+ T cells sorted from blood, sampled in a trial of the OX40 agonist ivuxolimab. The receptors originated from an adult with an advanced solid tumor such as melanoma, head and neck, liver or kidney cancer. The CDR3 runs from the conserved cysteine through the conserved F or W. The D gene is left open where the match is weak. Clone size is shown for a subset of rows, as once, few, many or a class of expanded clone.

size: .; D: .; J: TRBJ2-7; V: TRBV28; CDR3: CASSLAGPYEQYF; DNA: TGTGCCAGCAGTTTAGCAGGGCCCTACGAGCAGTACTTC
size: .; D: .; J: TRBJ2-1; V: TRBV4-1; CDR3: CASSQPYYLSYNEQFF; DNA: TGCGCCAGCAGCCAACCTTACTATCTTTCCTACAATGAGCAGTTCTTC
size: .; D: TRBD1; J: TRBJ2-2; V: TRBV28; CDR3: CASSQGGHTGELFF; DNA: TGTGCCAGCAGCCAAGGGGGCCACACCGGGGAGCTGTTTTTT
size: .; D: TRBD2; J: TRBJ2-1; V: TRBV5-1; CDR3: CASSQRGWENEQFF; DNA: TGCGCCAGCAGCCAGCGGGGGTGGGAGAATGAGCAGTTCTTC
size: .; D: TRBD1; J: TRBJ2-5; V: TRBV5-6; CDR3: CASSQTGTETQYF; DNA: TGTGCCAGCAGCCAGACAGGGACAGAGACCCAGTACTTC
size: .; D: TRBD2; J: TRBJ2-5; V: TRBV7-6; CDR3: CASSSRTSGYQETQYF; DNA: TGTGCCAGCAGCTCGCGGACTAGCGGGTACCAAGAGACCCAGTACTTC
size: .; D: .; J: TRBJ1-1; V: TRBV18; CDR3: CASSLQVETEAFF; DNA: TGTGCCAGCTCACTACAGGTTGAAACTGAAGCTTTCTTT
size: .; D: .; J: TRBJ1-5; V: TRBV19; CDR3: CASSIKGFAPVPQHF; DNA: TGTGCCAGTAGTATAAAAGGTTTCGCTCCGGTACCCCAGCATTTT
size: once; D: .; J: TRBJ1-2; V: TRBV27; CDR3: CASSTQANYGYTF; DNA: TGTGCCAGCAGTACCCAGGCGAACTATGGCTACACCTTC
size: .; D: .; J: TRBJ1-1; V: TRBV19; CDR3: CASQGPGRNTEAFF; DNA: TGTGCCAGTCAAGGCCCAGGGAGGAACACTGAAGCTTTCTTT